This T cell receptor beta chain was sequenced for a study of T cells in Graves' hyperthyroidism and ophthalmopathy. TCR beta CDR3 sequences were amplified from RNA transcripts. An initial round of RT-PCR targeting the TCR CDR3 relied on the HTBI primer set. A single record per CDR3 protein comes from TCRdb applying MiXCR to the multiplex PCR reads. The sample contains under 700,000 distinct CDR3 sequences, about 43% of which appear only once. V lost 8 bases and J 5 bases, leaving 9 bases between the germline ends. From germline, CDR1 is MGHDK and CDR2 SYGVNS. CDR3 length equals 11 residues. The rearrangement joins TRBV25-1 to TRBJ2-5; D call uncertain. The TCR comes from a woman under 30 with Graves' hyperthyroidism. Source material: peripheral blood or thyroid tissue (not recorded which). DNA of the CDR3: TGTGCCAGCTTAACCCGGGAGACCCAGTACTTC. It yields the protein CASLTRETQYF.